The present entry profiles one T cell receptor beta chain with its context. Its target is unknown. The data were obtained in a study of response to subunit inactivated influenza vaccine. Germline V gene sequence: CDR1 SGHRS, CDR2 YFSETQ. After removal of 0 bases from V and 6 bases from J, the junction contained 6 bases not matched to a gene. The CDR3 has 16 amino acids. Study findings and constraints: The study's authors posited that every seasonal influenza vaccination enlists few new T cells.

TCRdb reprocessed the RT-PCR reads via MiXCR and lists one record per CDR3 protein. The sample lists about 780,000 distinct CDR3 sequences, under 20% occurring once. This sequence joins TRBV5-1 and TRBJ2-1; 10 bases match TRBD2. This TCR derives from a man aged 45 to 65 who received an inactivated influenza vaccine. Sequencing used PBMCs from blood, obtained more than 4 days after vaccination. The CDR3 loop reads CASSLARAGGFNEQFF. The CDR3 DNA follows: TGCGCCAGCAGCTTGGCAAGAGCGGGGGGGTTCAATGAGCAGTTCTTC.